This TCR beta chain stems from a study of blood T cell repertoires in COVID-19. Background on the study: Nucleic acid was either cDNA or gDNA, and it came from T cells, B-cell-depleted T cells, or PBMCs.

Germline assignment: CDR1 MNHEY and CDR2 SMNVEV (reference sequence). The CDR3 has 14 residues. Germline trimming cut 8 bases from V and 4 bases from J; bases unmatched to any gene: 8. Some clones are missing from TCRdb's copy, which holds only in-frame ones; the method was immunoSEQ multiplex PCR. Of some 65,000 clones listed, over 75% were seen once; the top ten hold about 3.2%. The specimen sequenced was peripheral blood. This chain connects TRBV27 to TRBJ2-3, with 8 bases aligning to TRBD1. The receptor's source is a man aged 80 or over with acute or convalescent COVID-19. CDR3 nucleotides: TGTGCCAGCGGCCAGGGGGCGTACCCAGATACGCAGTATTTT. It yields the protein CASGQGAYPDTQYF.